What follows is one T cell receptor beta chain and its context. The record originates from a study of blood T cells in healthy people across ages. For the second PCR, which ran for roughly 7 to 11 cycles, a sample-barcoded 5' primer and a J-beta primer mix were used. TCRdb ran MiXCR on the 5' RACE reads and lists one entry per CDR3 protein. This table has roughly 1,500,000 distinct CDR3 sequences, roughly 32% appearing once. Between the trimmed V and J ends, which lost 0 bases and 2 bases, there was a span of 10 bases. This CDR3 spans 14 amino acids. Germline V CDR1 and CDR2: DFQATT, SNEGSKA (reference sequence).

Sequenced input: blood. The clonotype originates from a woman aged 25 to 39 in good health. V usage is TRBV20-1 and J usage is TRBJ2-5; possibly TRBD1 for D (5 bases). The CDR3 protein is CSAREGARQETQYF. The CDR3 nucleotides read TGCAGTGCTAGAGAAGGGGCAAGGCAAGAGACCCAGTACTTC.